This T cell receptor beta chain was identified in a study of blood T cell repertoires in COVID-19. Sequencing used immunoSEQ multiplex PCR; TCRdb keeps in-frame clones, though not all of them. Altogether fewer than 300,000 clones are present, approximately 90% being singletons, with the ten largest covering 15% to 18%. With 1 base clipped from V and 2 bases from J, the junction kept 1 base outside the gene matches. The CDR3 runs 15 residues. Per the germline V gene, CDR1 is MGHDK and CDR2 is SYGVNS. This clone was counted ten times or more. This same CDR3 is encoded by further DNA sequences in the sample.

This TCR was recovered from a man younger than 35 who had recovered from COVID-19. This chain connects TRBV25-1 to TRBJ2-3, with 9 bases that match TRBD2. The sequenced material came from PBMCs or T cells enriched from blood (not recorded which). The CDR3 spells CASSELAGDTDTQYF. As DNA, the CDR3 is TGTGCCAGCAGTGAATTAGCGGGGGACACAGATACGCAGTATTTT.